The 14 T cell receptor beta chains below were found in one sample sequenced in a study of shared clonotypes between healthy human individuals. Some clones are missing from TCRdb's copy, which holds only in-frame ones; the method was immunoSEQ multiplex PCR. The sample lists 1,400,000 or so clones; just under 99% were seen once. Sequencing was carried out using naive CD4+ T cells sorted from blood. Subset given: CD45RA+ positively selected. These receptors originate from a man under 40 in good health.

This clone was picked up one time. V is TRBV5-5 and J is TRBJ2-7; 8 positions match TRBD2. The trim removed 4 bases at V and 2 bases at J, leaving 2 bases unmatched. The CDR3 contains 13 residues. Germline-derived CDR1 and CDR2 are SGHKS and YYEKEE (reference sequence). The CDR3 loop reads CASSRGLAYEQYF. CDR3 in DNA: TGTGCCAGCAGCCGGGGACTAGCCTACGAGCAGTACTTC.

The rearrangement joins TRBV5-6 to TRBJ2-7, with D unresolved. Trimming cost V 1 base and J 7 bases, with 6 bases left between them. In germline, CDR1 is SGHDT, CDR2 YYEEEE. This CDR3 is built from 11 residues. The CDR3 nucleotides read TGTGCCAGCAGCTTGATGGGAGAGCAGTACTTC. This gives the protein CASSLMGEQYF.

The rearrangement joins TRBV4-3 to TRBJ2-7; no reliable D call. V lost 1 base to trimming and J lost 6 bases, with 10 bases between them. The CDR3 has 13 amino acids. Germline CDR1 is LGHNA and CDR2 is YSLEER. The CDR3 region is CASSQVGSFEQYF. As DNA, the CDR3 is TGCGCCAGCAGCCAAGTAGGTAGCTTCGAGCAGTACTTC.

This clone was detected only once. CDR3 in DNA: TGCGCCAGCAGCCGCATAACCGGGACAGCAAACGCCGTTACTGAAGCTTTCTTT. This codes for CASSRITGTANAVTEAFF. The chain is built from TRBV4-1 and TRBJ1-1; 7 bases agree with TRBD1. CDR3 length: 18 amino acids. Germline V CDR1 and CDR2: MGHRA, YSYEKL. The junction had 19 bases not matched to a gene; V was cut back by 4 bases and J by 5 bases.

The chain couples TRBV7-9 to TRBJ2-7; 8 nucleotides match TRBD2. CDR1 and CDR2 from the germline V gene are SEHNR and FQNEAQ (reference sequence). This CDR3 has 14 residues. V was pared by 1 base and J by 4 bases, with 3 bases of the junction left unmatched. CDR3 sequence reads: CASSLGGLGYEQYF. The CDR3 DNA sequence: TGTGCCAGCAGCTTAGGGGGACTAGGTTACGAGCAGTACTTC. Together with reference TRBV7-9 and TRBJ2-7, the CDR3 gives the full variable domain: DTGVSQNPRHKITKRGQNVTFRCDPISEHNRLYWYRQTLGQGPEFLTYFQNEAQLEKSRLLSDRFSAERPKGSFSTLEIQRTEQGDSAMYLCASSLGGLGYEQYFGPGTRLTVT.

The chain carries TRBV30 and TRBJ2-5; 9 bases match TRBD1. The CDR3 has 13 residues. Germline CDR1 GTSNPN, CDR2 SVGIG (reference sequence). V dropped 2 bases and J dropped 4; count of bases not matched to a gene: 2. CDR3 in amino acids: CAWSHRGRETQYF. CDR3 sequence (DNA): TGTGCCTGGAGTCACAGGGGGCGAGAGACCCAGTACTTC.

The gene calls are TRBV2 and TRBJ2-7; 9 nucleotides match TRBD2. CDR1 is SNHLY, CDR2 FYNNEI, per germline. The CDR3 consists of 14 residues. V shed 7 bases, J shed 0 bases, and the junction held 4 bases outside the gene matches. This CDR3 is CASTRLADSYEQYF. CDR3 in DNA: TGTGCCAGCACCAGACTAGCGGACTCCTACGAGCAGTACTTC.

The chain couples TRBV18 to TRBJ2-2; D call uncertain. The germline V gene encodes CDR1 KGHSH and CDR2 LQKENI. The length of the CDR3 is 16 residues. Deletions cut 4 bases from V and 0 bases from J, with 12 bases between. The CDR3 nucleotides are TGTGCCAGCTCACAACTACCCGGGCCGAACACCGGGGAGCTGTTTTTT. This encodes CASSQLPGPNTGELFF.

Comments on this clone: Other DNA sequences in this specimen translate into the identical CDR3. The V and J genes are TRBV5-5 and TRBJ1-1; D unresolved. Trimming removed 0 bases from V and 0 bases from J, with 6 bases in between. The CDR3 has 14 amino acids. Per the germline V gene, CDR1 is SGHKS and CDR2 is YYEKEE (reference sequence). The CDR3 coding sequence is TGTGCCAGCAGCTTGGTTGGCATGAACACTGAAGCTTTCTTT. Translation gives CASSLVGMNTEAFF. Combining the CDR3 with reference TRBV5-5 and TRBJ1-1 gives the whole variable domain DAGVTQSPTHLIKTRGQQVTLRCSPISGHKSVSWYQQVLGQGPQFIFQYYEKEERGRGNFPDRFSARQFPNYSSELNVNALLLGDSALYLCASSLVGMNTEAFFGQGTRLTVV.

The chain recombines TRBV9 with TRBJ2-5; TRBD1 agrees at 9 bases. With 0 bases clipped from V and 5 bases from J, the junction kept 8 bases outside the gene matches. Germline lookup yields CDR1 SGDLS and CDR2 YYNGEE. This CDR3 contains 16 residues. The CDR3 loop reads CASSVVGQGALETQYF. CDR3 nucleotide sequence: TGTGCCAGCAGCGTAGTGGGACAGGGCGCGTTGGAGACCCAGTACTTC.

The rearrangement uses TRBV7-2 and TRBJ2-5; D remains unclear. Per germline, CDR1 SGHTA and CDR2 FQGNSA. The V end lost 5 bases, the J end lost 2 bases, and 9 bases lay between the germline ends. The CDR3 spans 13 residues. CDR3 sequence (DNA): TGTGCCAGCAGCCCAGCCCCACAAGAGACCCAGTACTTC. Its protein is CASSPAPQETQYF. The whole variable domain, filled in from reference TRBV7-2 and TRBJ2-5, reads GAGVSQSPSNKVTEKGKDVELRCDPISGHTALYWYRQSLGQGLEFLIYFQGNSAPDKSGLPSDRFSAERTGGSVSTLTIQRTQQEDSAVYLCASSPAPQETQYFGPGTRLLVL.

The genes are TRBV5-6 and TRBJ2-2, with 9 bases that match TRBD2. The J segment lost 8 bases and the V segment lost 4 bases, leaving 12 bases of the junction unmatched. This CDR3 has 16 amino acids. The germline V gene has CDR1 SGHDT and CDR2 YYEEEE. The CDR3, as DNA: TGTGCCAGCAGCCCGGATCTAGCGGGAAAGGGAGGGGAGCTGTTTTTT. This translates into CASSPDLAGKGGELFF.

This clone was detected only once. The J gene is TRBJ2-3, the V gene TRBV5-1; TRBD1 might be the D (6 bases). The germline V gene encodes CDR1 SGHRS and CDR2 YFSETQ. The V end lost 4 bases, the J end lost 7 bases, and 10 bases lay between the germline ends. The length of the CDR3 is 12 residues. This CDR3 reads CASSIQGNTQYF. CDR3 DNA sequence: TGCGCCAGCAGCATACAGGGTAATACGCAGTATTTT.

This chain joins TRBV5-1 and TRBJ2-3; TRBD2 matches at 7 bases. This CDR3 spans 13 amino acids. Germline CDR1 and CDR2: SGHRS and YFSETQ. With V trimmed by 2 bases and J by 4 bases, 1 base remained unmatched. Here the CDR3 DNA reads TGCGCCAGCAGCTTACGGGAGGCAGATACGCAGTATTTT. This translates into CASSLREADTQYF.